The rows below give T cell receptor beta chains drawn from one sample of a study of technical replicates of blood from several donors. TCRdb keeps only in-frame clones here, not all; method: immunoSEQ multiplex PCR. The data hold 70,000 to 85,000 clones, with 97% observed a single time. Sample: T cells isolated from PBMCs. The receptors originated from a human donor in good health. The CDR3 runs from the conserved cysteine through the conserved F or W. Fields, in order: CDR3 length, J gene, D gene, V gene, clone size, CDR3 DNA, CDR3 protein. D genes are given only for firm matches. Size tells how often a clone was seen (once, few, many) or the class of an expanded clone, and some rows leave it out.

13 | TRBJ2-7 | - | TRBV5-1 | - | TGCGCCAGCAGTCGGGCGGGTTCCTACGAGCAGTACTTC | CASSRAGSYEQYF
11 | TRBJ1-2 | - | TRBV19 | - | TGTGCCAGTAGTCCGCCGTACAACCACACCTTC | CASSPPYNHTF
16 | TRBJ1-2 | - | TRBV28 | - | TGTGCCAGCAGTTTCTTTGGGCCTTACTCGCCCTATGGCTACACCTTC | CASSFFGPYSPYGYTF
14 | TRBJ2-7 | - | TRBV6-6 | - | TGTGCCAGCCAGGGGCAGGGGAGCTCCTACGAGCAGTACTTC | CASQGQGSSYEQYF
16 | TRBJ2-3 | TRBD2 | TRBV14 | - | TGTGCCAGCAGCCAGGCGGGGGGTCTCTTACGTGATACGCAGTATTTT | CASSQAGGLLRDTQYF
14 | TRBJ1-1 | - | TRBV6-6 | - | TGTGCCAGCAGTACCCCAGAAATGAACACTGAAGCTTTCTTT | CASSTPEMNTEAFF
16 | TRBJ2-2 | TRBD2 | TRBV6-5 | - | TGTGCCAGCAGTTTTCAGCGGGGGGGTAACACCGGGGAGCTGTTTTTT | CASSFQRGGNTGELFF
14 | TRBJ2-7 | TRBD1 | TRBV7-9 | once | TGTGCCAGCAGCTTACTGACAGGGTGGAACGAGCAGTACTTC | CASSLLTGWNEQYF
16 | TRBJ1-2 | TRBD1 | TRBV15 | - | TGTGCCACCAGCAGGGAGGGACAGGGACTCAACTATGGCTACACCTTC | CATSREGQGLNYGYTF
18 | TRBJ2-3 | TRBD2 | TRBV4-2 | - | TGTGCCAGCAGCCAGGGGACTAGCGGGGGTGGGAGCACAGATACGCAGTATTTT | CASSQGTSGGGSTDTQYF
13 | TRBJ2-5 | - | TRBV7-8 | - | TGTGCCAGCAGCACCGGGACACAGGAGACCCAGTACTTC | CASSTGTQETQYF
18 | TRBJ2-5 | TRBD2 | TRBV11-3 | - | TGTGCCAGCAGCCTGGGGACTAGCGGGGGACCGTACCAAGAGACCCAGTACTTC | CASSLGTSGGPYQETQYF
16 | TRBJ2-1 | TRBD2 | TRBV10-1 | once | TGCGCCAGCAGTGAGTCGCAGGGACTAGCGGGTAGTGAGCAGTTCTTC | CASSESQGLAGSEQFF
13 | TRBJ1-2 | TRBD1 | TRBV11-2 | - | TGTGCCAGCGCTACCGGGACAGACTATGGCTACACCTTC | CASATGTDYGYTF
14 | TRBJ2-3 | TRBD2 | TRBV19 | - | TGTGCCAGTCAAAAAGCGGGAGGCACAGATACGCAGTATTTT | CASQKAGGTDTQYF
15 | TRBJ1-3 | - | TRBV7-3 | - | TGTGCCAGCAGCTTGTTCGGGGGGACTGGAAACACCATATATTTT | CASSLFGGTGNTIYF